The 8 T cell receptor beta chains below were found in one sample sequenced in a study of blood T cell repertoires in COVID-19. Using immunoSEQ multiplex PCR, the repertoire was profiled, and TCRdb retains in-frame clones only, with some absent. The top ten clones hold approximately 3.5% of a sample with around 100,000 clones, roughly 90% of them seen once. The sequencing sample was made of peripheral blood. The receptors were gathered from an older woman with acute or convalescent COVID-19.

The chain joins TRBV28 to TRBJ2-7; D may be TRBD2 (6 bases). The CDR3 is made up of 14 amino acids. Germline V gene sequence: CDR1 MDHEN, CDR2 SYDVKM. The V gene lost 4 bases and the J gene lost 0 bases, with 10 bases spanning the gap. This CDR3 reads CASSSGGSSYEQYV. DNA for the CDR3: TGTGCCAGCAGTTCCGGAGGGAGCTCCTACGAGCAGTACGTC.

The chain combines TRBV10-3 with TRBJ2-2; 7 nucleotides agree with TRBD1. This CDR3 comprises 14 residues. Germline V gene lookup returns CDR1 ENHRY and CDR2 SYGVKD. Losses at the gene ends were 5 bases for V and 1 base for J; bases not matched to a gene: 1. This CDR3 is CAISRTGNTGELFF. CDR3 in DNA: TGTGCCATCAGTAGGACAGGGAACACCGGGGAGCTGTTTTTT.

The chain couples TRBV6-5 to TRBJ1-1; D is uncertain. This CDR3 is built from 13 residues. Trimming stripped 8 bases from V and 0 bases from J, with 10 bases between. Germline V gives CDR1 MNHEY, CDR2 SVGAGI. The CDR3 protein is CASWSWMNTEAFF. The DNA of the CDR3 is TGTGCCAGCTGGAGCTGGATGAACACTGAAGCTTTCTTT.

V is TRBV5-1 and J is TRBJ2-1; tentatively, D is TRBD2 (5 bases). The V gene's germline CDR1 is SGHRS and CDR2 YFSETQ. V lost 2 bases and J lost 4, with 10 bases in between. The CDR3 runs to 14 residues. The DNA of the CDR3 is TGCGCCAGCAGCTTAAGCGGAGTTTACAATGAGCAGTTCTTC. Its translation is CASSLSGVYNEQFF.

The chain joins TRBV28 to TRBJ1-2; 7 nucleotides align to TRBD1. The V gene end was trimmed by 6 bases and the J gene end by 5 bases; junction bases not matched to a gene: 9. Germline V gives CDR1 MDHEN, CDR2 SYDVKM. The CDR3 contains 14 residues. The CDR3 loop is CASSTTAGGYGYTF. CDR3 nucleotide sequence: TGTGCCAGCAGCACTACGGCAGGGGGTTATGGCTACACCTTC.

This clone has more than one count but fewer than ten. The J gene is TRBJ2-1, the V gene TRBV3-1 (or the pseudogene TRBV3-2); 10 bases map to TRBD1. CDR3 size: 15 residues. CDR1 LGHDT and CDR2 YNNKEL come from the germline V gene (reference sequence). The V and J ends lost 1 base and 8 bases, in that order; junction bases with no gene match: 5. In DNA, the CDR3 is TGTGCCAGCAGCCAAGGGGGACAGGGGTTCGATGAGCAGTTCTTC. It specifies CASSQGGQGFDEQFF.

The chain employs TRBV5-1 and TRBJ1-1, with D unresolved. Looked up from germline, CDR1 is SGHRS and CDR2 is YFSETQ. CDR3 length equals 15 residues. The germline V and J ends were trimmed by 0 bases and 5 bases, with 14 bases remaining between them. The CDR3: CASSLDPVSGTEAFF. The CDR3 bases are TGCGCCAGCAGCTTGGACCCCGTGTCAGGTACTGAAGCTTTCTTT.

Note on this clone: A junction boundary mismatches the germline segment, possibly from a read error. J is TRBJ2-2 and V is TRBV29-1, with 9 bases that match TRBD1. Germline V CDR1 and CDR2: SQVTM, ANQGSEA. CDR3 length: 13 residues. For the CDR3, the DNA is TGCAGCGTGGGGACAGGGAACGCCGGGGAGCTGTTTTTT. Protein sequence: CSVGTGNAGELFF.